This T cell receptor beta chain is drawn from a study of blood T cell repertoires in COVID-19. As for the study in general: Some COVID-19 samples were acute and others convalescent; all came from the United States, Italy and Spain. The cDNA or gDNA used as material had been derived from T cells, B-cell-depleted T cells, or PBMCs.

The CDR3 has 18 residues. Germline-derived CDR1 and CDR2 are MGHRA and YSYEKL. V dropped 2 bases and J dropped 1; count of bases not matched to a gene: 11. Under the authors' procedure: Counts of nucleated cells, estimated from reference gene primer amplification, were obtained. TCRdb keeps only in-frame clones here, not all; method: immunoSEQ multiplex PCR. The V and J calls and clone size were taken over from that table, and D and trimming were inferred from the DNA. This table holds tens of thousands of clones, 65% to 85% found once. This chain links TRBV4-1 with TRBJ2-3; 8 positions agree with TRBD2. Specimen: peripheral blood. The sequence came from a man between 60 and 75 years old with acute or convalescent COVID-19. The CDR3 nucleotides read TGCGCCAGCAGCCAAACACTGGCTAGCGGGCGCCGCACAGATACGCAGTATTTT. Protein sequence: CASSQTLASGRRTDTQYF.